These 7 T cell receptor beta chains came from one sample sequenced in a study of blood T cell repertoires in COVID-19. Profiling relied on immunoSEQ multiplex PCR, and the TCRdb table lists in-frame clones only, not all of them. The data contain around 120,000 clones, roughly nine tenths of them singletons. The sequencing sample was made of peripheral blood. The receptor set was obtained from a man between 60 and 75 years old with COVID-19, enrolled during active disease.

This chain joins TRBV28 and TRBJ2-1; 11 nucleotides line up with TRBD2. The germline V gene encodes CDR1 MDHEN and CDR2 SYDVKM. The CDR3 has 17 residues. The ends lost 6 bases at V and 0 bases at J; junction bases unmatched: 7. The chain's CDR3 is CASSPGTSGGSYNEQFF. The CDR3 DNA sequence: TGTGCCAGCAGCCCAGGGACTAGCGGAGGCTCCTACAATGAGCAGTTCTTC. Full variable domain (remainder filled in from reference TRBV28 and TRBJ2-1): DVKVTQSSRYLVKRTGEKVFLECVQDMDHENMFWYRQDPGLGLRLIYFSYDVKMKEKGDIPEGYSVSREKKERFSLILESASTNQTSMYLCASSPGTSGGSYNEQFFGPGTRLTVL.

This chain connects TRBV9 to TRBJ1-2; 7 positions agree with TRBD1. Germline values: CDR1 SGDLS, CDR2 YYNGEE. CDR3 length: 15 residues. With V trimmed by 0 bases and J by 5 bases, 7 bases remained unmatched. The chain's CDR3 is CASSVGYRGGYGYTF. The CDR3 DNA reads TGTGCCAGCAGCGTAGGTTACAGGGGAGGATATGGCTACACCTTC.

The CDR3 DNA reads as TGTGCCAGCAGCGTATCCCCGACAGTCTACGAGCAGTACTTC. Its protein product is CASSVSPTVYEQYF. The chain joins TRBV9 to TRBJ2-7; TRBD1 might be the D (5 bases). CDR1 and CDR2 from the germline V gene are SGDLS and YYNGEE. V lost 1 base and J lost 3, with 11 bases in between. The CDR3 consists of 14 residues.

CDR3 protein: CASSLSAGQGVIHGYTF. The CDR3 coding sequence is TGTGCCAGCAGTTTATCGGCCGGACAGGGGGTGATACATGGCTACACCTTC. J is TRBJ1-2 and V is TRBV27, with TRBD1 matching 10 bases. This CDR3 contains 17 residues. Unmatched junction bases numbered 10, after V lost 0 bases and J lost 6 bases. Germline V gene lookup returns CDR1 MNHEY and CDR2 SMNVEV (reference sequence).

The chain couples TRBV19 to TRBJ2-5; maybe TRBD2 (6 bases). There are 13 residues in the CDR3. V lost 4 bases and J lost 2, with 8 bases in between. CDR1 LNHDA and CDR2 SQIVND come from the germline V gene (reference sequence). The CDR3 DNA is TGTGCCAGTAGTACCGGGACTCAAGAGACCCAGTACTTC. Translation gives CASSTGTQETQYF. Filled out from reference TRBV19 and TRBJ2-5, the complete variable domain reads DGGITQSPKYLFRKEGQNVTLSCEQNLNHDAMYWYRQDPGQGLRLIYYSQIVNDFQKGDIAEGYSVSREKKESFPLTVTSAQKNPTAFYLCASSTGTQETQYFGPGTRLLVL.

The CDR3 is CASSLGDRVRFDGYTF. The CDR3 nucleotides read TGCGCCAGCAGCTTGGGGGACAGGGTGCGATTCGACGGCTACACCTTC. V is TRBV5-1 and J is TRBJ1-2; 9 nucleotides line up with TRBD1. Germline-derived CDR1 and CDR2 are SGHRS and YFSETQ. V lost 0 bases and J lost 8; bases outside the gene matches: 11. The CDR3 consists of 16 residues. The full variable domain, completed using reference TRBV5-1 and TRBJ1-2, is KAGVTQTPRYLIKTRGQQVTLSCSPISGHRSVSWYQQTPGQGLQFLFEYFSETQRNKGNFPGRFSGRQFSNSRSEMNVSTLELGDSALYLCASSLGDRVRFDGYTFGSGTRLTVV.

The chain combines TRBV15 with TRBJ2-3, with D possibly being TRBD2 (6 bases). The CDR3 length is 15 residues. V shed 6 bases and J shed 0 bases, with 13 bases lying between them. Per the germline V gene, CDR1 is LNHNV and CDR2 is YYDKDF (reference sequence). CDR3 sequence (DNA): TGTGCCACCAGGGGTGGGGGGTCTAGCACAGATACGCAGTATTTT. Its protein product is CATRGGGSSTDTQYF.